A selection of T cell receptor beta chains follows, all from one sample in a study of T cells in Graves' hyperthyroidism and ophthalmopathy. TCRdb fed the multiplex PCR reads into MiXCR, producing one record per CDR3 protein. The sample records fewer than 800,000 distinct CDR3 sequences, 16% being singletons. Sequencing used blood. The receptor set was obtained from a man aged 18 to 35 with Graves' hyperthyroidism. Both conserved end residues are part of each CDR3. The D gene is left open where the match is weak. For some rows the clone size is stated as once, few or many, or as a class when expanded; others skip it.

-	-	12	TRBV20-1	TRBJ2-7	TGCAGTGCTAGTCCCACTTCTCGTCGGCAGTACTTC	CSASPTSRRQYF
TRBD1	few	16	TRBV6-1	TRBJ1-2	TGTGCCAGCAGTCGCGGGGGAGGGGGCCTGAACTATGGCTACACCTTC	CASSRGGGGLNYGYTF
TRBD2	-	14	TRBV30	TRBJ2-1	TGTGCCTGGACTAGCGGGAGTTCGATGAGTGAGCAGTTCTTC	CAWTSGSSMSEQFF
TRBD2	-	16	TRBV28	TRBJ2-7	TGTGCCAGCAGTTTCATCCTAGCGGGAGGGGTCTACGAGCAGTACTTC	CASSFILAGGVYEQYF
TRBD2	-	17	TRBV5-1	TRBJ2-5	TGCGCCAGCAGCTGGGGACTAGCGGGAGGGCCTCCAGAGACCCAGTACTTC	CASSWGLAGGPPETQYF
-	-	15	TRBV20-1	TRBJ2-1	TGCAGTGCTGGGGTCGGACGGGGCTCCTACAATGAGCAGTTCTTC	CSAGVGRGSYNEQFF
-	many	12	TRBV29-1	TRBJ2-3	TGCAGCGTTGGTAGGCCTCAAGATACGCAGTATTTT	CSVGRPQDTQYF
TRBD1	many	15	TRBV7-7	TRBJ2-2	TGTGCTAGCAGCTCCCGGACAGGGAATATCGGGGAGCTGTTTTTT	CASSSRTGNIGELFF
-	-	15	TRBV11-3	TRBJ2-7	TGTGCCAGCAGCTTAAAGGAGGGAGCAGAATACGAGCAGTACTTC	CASSLKEGAEYEQYF
TRBD2	-	13	TRBV28	TRBJ2-7	TGTGCCAGCAGCCCCGGGACTAGTCGCGAGCAGTACTTC	CASSPGTSREQYF
TRBD2	-	15	TRBV25-1	TRBJ2-7	TGTGCCAGCAGTGTGGGGGGGTTTTTTTCCTACGAGCAGTACTTC	CASSVGGFFSYEQYF
-	many	15	TRBV7-9	TRBJ2-7	TGTGCCAGCAGCTTAACCTCTGAGGCCTCCTACGAGCAGTACTTC	CASSLTSEASYEQYF
-	many	13	TRBV3-1	TRBJ1-1	TGTGCCAGCAGCCAGTCGGAGAAGGCTGAAGCTTTCTTT	CASSQSEKAEAFF
-	many	14	TRBV28	TRBJ2-5	TGTGCCAGCAGTTTGCGCGGTTACCAAGAGACCCAGTACTTC	CASSLRGYQETQYF
-	-	12	TRBV20-1	TRBJ2-7	TGCAGTGCTAGCGGGGATGGGAGCGAGCAGTACTTC	CSASGDGSEQYF
-	-	14	TRBV28	TRBJ1-5	TGTGCCAGCAGGCCAGGACAGATCAATCAGCCCCAGCATTTT	CASRPGQINQPQHF
-	many	12	TRBV28	TRBJ2-1	TGTGCCAGCAGTTCCCCTGTCTATGAGCAGTTCTTC	CASSSPVYEQFF
TRBD2	-	16	TRBV30	TRBJ2-1	TGTGCCTGGAGTGCCGGGGTAGCGGGAGGGCCAGATGAGCAGTTCTTC	CAWSAGVAGGPDEQFF
TRBD1	-	14	TRBV27	TRBJ1-5	TGTGCCAGCAGTCCCGACAGGGAGCTCCAGCCCCAGCATTTT	CASSPDRELQPQHF
-	-	15	TRBV3-1	TRBJ2-1	TGTGCCAGCAGCCAGTTCGGGAGTGGGCGTGGTGAGCAGTTCTTC	CASSQFGSGRGEQFF
TRBD2	many	17	TRBV11-2	TRBJ2-3	TGTGCCAGCAGCGGGGTGGGGGGGGGACTCAGCACAGATACGCAGTATTTT	CASSGVGGGLSTDTQYF
TRBD2	many	18	TRBV7-9	TRBJ2-3	TGTGCCAGCAGCCCAAAGACTAGCGGGAGGGCCGAGGGAGATACGCAGTATTTT	CASSPKTSGRAEGDTQYF
TRBD2	many	14	TRBV20-1	TRBJ2-7	TGCAGTGCTAGAGTAGCGGGGGGGACCTACGAGCAGTACTTC	CSARVAGGTYEQYF
-	few	14	TRBV5-1	TRBJ1-4	TGCGCCAGCAGCTTGGAAAAGGGAGGCGAAAAACTGTTTTTT	CASSLEKGGEKLFF
TRBD2	-	15	TRBV7-9	TRBJ2-2	TGTGCCAGCAACAAACTAGCGAAGAACACCGGGGAGCTGTTTTTT	CASNKLAKNTGELFF
TRBD1	-	14	TRBV7-9	TRBJ2-4	TGTGCCAGCAGCCAGGGACAGTTCCTAAACATTCAGTACTTC	CASSQGQFLNIQYF
TRBD1	-	14	TRBV20-1	TRBJ2-7	TGCAGTGCTAGGTTCCCTCTGACAGGGTACGAGCAGTACTTC	CSARFPLTGYEQYF
-	-	13	TRBV5-1	TRBJ1-1	TGCGCCAGCAATGTTGGAGGGAACACTGAAGCTTTCTTT	CASNVGGNTEAFF
-	few	12	TRBV7-9	TRBJ2-5	TGTGCCAGCAGCTTAGGGGATGGGGGCCAGTACTTC	CASSLGDGGQYF
-	-	14	TRBV28	TRBJ1-4	TGTGCCAGCAGTTTAACCGCAACTAATAAAAAACTGTTTTTT	CASSLTATNKKLFF
-	-	14	TRBV30	TRBJ1-4	TGTGCCTATGGACAAACTGCAACTAATGAAAAACTGTTTTTT	CAYGQTATNEKLFF
-	-	14	TRBV29-1	TRBJ2-3	TGCAGCGTTGCGGACACTTTACGCACAGATACGCAGTATTTT	CSVADTLRTDTQYF
-	few	14	TRBV5-1	TRBJ1-1	TGCGCCAGCAGCTTTACCTACCTGAACACTGAAGCTTTCTTT	CASSFTYLNTEAFF
-	-	13	TRBV29-1	TRBJ1-3	TGCAGCGTTAGTTTACTCTCTGGAAACACCATATATTTT	CSVSLLSGNTIYF
-	-	14	TRBV6-5	TRBJ2-7	TGTGCCAGCAGTTATGGGAGCTCCTTCCAGGAGCAGTACTTC	CASSYGSSFQEQYF
-	-	13	TRBV19	TRBJ1-4	TGTGCCACCCAAGAATATATTAATGAAAAACTGTTTTTT	CATQEYINEKLFF
-	-	14	TRBV5-6	TRBJ1-3	TGTGCCAGCAGCCCGGATCTCTCTGGAAACACCATATATTTT	CASSPDLSGNTIYF
-	few	13	TRBV20-1	TRBJ2-3	TGCAGTGCTAGAGATTCGGGGGCAGATACGCAGTATTTT	CSARDSGADTQYF
-	few	15	TRBV28	TRBJ2-7	TGTGCCAGCAGTGTGGGCCCGGGGGCGAACTACGAGCAGTACTTC	CASSVGPGANYEQYF
-	once	16	TRBV5-4	TRBJ2-7	TGTGCCAGCAGCCGCGCCAGGGGGGGGGTATCCTACGAGCAGTACTTC	CASSRARGGVSYEQYF
-	-	14	TRBV27	TRBJ1-1	TGTGCCAGCAGTTTATCAGGGGTTTTTGGTGAAGCTTTCTTT	CASSLSGVFGEAFF
-	once	15	TRBV10-3	TRBJ2-7	TGTGCCATCAGTGAGTCGGGAGGACCCAATAAGGAGCAGTACTTC	CAISESGGPNKEQYF
TRBD2	-	16	TRBV5-4	TRBJ2-1	TGTGCCAGCAGCCGTCCAACTAGCGGGAGTTACAATGAGCAGTTCTTC	CASSRPTSGSYNEQFF
-	-	11	TRBV12-3/TRBV12-4	TRBJ1-2	TGTGCCAGCAGTGCAGACTATGACTACACCTTC	CASSADYDYTF
-	once	15	TRBV11-1	TRBJ2-2	TGTGCCAGCAGCTTTAGTTCAGAAAACACCGGGGAGCTGTTTTTT	CASSFSSENTGELFF
-	-	14	TRBV2	TRBJ1-2	TGTGCCAACTCAACCCTCCGGGACGGATTTGGCTACACCTTC	CANSTLRDGFGYTF
-	-	14	TRBV30	TRBJ1-5	TGTGCCTGGACCCTACGGGGTAGCAATCAGCCCCAGCATTTT	CAWTLRGSNQPQHF
-	-	13	TRBV7-2	TRBJ2-7	TGTGCCAGCAGCTGGCCGGGGGCCTACGAGCAGTACTTC	CASSWPGAYEQYF
-	-	16	TRBV28	TRBJ2-2	TGTGCCAGCAGTTTATCATATGGGGGTTCCACCGGGGAGCTGTTTTTT	CASSLSYGGSTGELFF
TRBD2	many	16	TRBV20-1	TRBJ2-1	TGCAGTGCTAGAGGTTTAAGCGGGAGCAACTACAATGAGCAGTTCTTC	CSARGLSGSNYNEQFF
-	-	15	TRBV6-1	TRBJ2-7	TGTGCCAGCAGTGAGATCGGACAGTTGTCCTACGAGCAGTACTTC	CASSEIGQLSYEQYF
TRBD2	many	18	TRBV7-8	TRBJ2-3	TGTGCCAGCAGACCGGGACTAGCGGGAGGAGGGAGCACAGATACGCAGTATTTT	CASRPGLAGGGSTDTQYF
TRBD1	many	14	TRBV28	TRBJ2-1	TGTGCCAGCAGCCACAGGGGCTCCTACAATGAGCAGTTCTTC	CASSHRGSYNEQFF
-	few	13	TRBV5-1	TRBJ2-5	TGCGCCAGCAGCCCCACCCCCCAAGAGACCCAGTACTTC	CASSPTPQETQYF
-	-	16	TRBV7-9	TRBJ2-5	TGTGCCAGCAGGCTCGGTGGGGGGCGCGTGTTTGGGACCCAGTACTTC	CASRLGGGRVFGTQYF
TRBD1	few	16	TRBV28	TRBJ1-2	TGTGCCAGCAGTTTTTTATGGGTACAGGGGGTTGATGGCTACACCTTC	CASSFLWVQGVDGYTF
TRBD1	-	15	TRBV3-1	TRBJ1-4	TGTGCCAGCAGCCGCTTCGGGACAGAGAATGAAAAACTGTTTTTT	CASSRFGTENEKLFF
-	many	14	TRBV2	TRBJ2-7	TGTGCCAGCAGTGAAGCGCGGGGTAACGACGAGCAGTACTTC	CASSEARGNDEQYF
-	many	15	TRBV2	TRBJ2-1	TGTGCCAGCAGTGATGGGAATAGACGGAACAATGAGCAGTTCTTC	CASSDGNRRNNEQFF
TRBD2	-	20	TRBV27	TRBJ2-2	TGTGCCAGCAGTCCAATAACAGGCTCCGGGACTAGCGAGTACACCGGGGAGCTGTTTTTT	CASSPITGSGTSEYTGELFF